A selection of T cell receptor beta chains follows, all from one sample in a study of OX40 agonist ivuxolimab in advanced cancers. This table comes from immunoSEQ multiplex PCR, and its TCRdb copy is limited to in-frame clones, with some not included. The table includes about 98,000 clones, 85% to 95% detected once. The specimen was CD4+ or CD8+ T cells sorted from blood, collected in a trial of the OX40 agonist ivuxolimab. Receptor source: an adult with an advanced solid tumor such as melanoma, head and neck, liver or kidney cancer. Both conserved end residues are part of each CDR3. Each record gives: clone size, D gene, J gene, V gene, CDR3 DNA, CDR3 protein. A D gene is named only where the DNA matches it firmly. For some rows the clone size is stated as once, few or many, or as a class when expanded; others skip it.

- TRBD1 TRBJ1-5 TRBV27 TGTGCCAGCAGTGTCGGACAGGGCTATCAGCCCCAGCATTTT CASSVGQGYQPQHF
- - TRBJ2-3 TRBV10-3 TGTGCCATCCGAGGGGGGGATACGCAGTATTTT CAIRGGDTQYF
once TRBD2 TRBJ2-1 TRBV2 TGTGCCAGCAGTGAAGCGAGAGGACTAGCGGGAGAGAATGAGCAGTTCTTC CASSEARGLAGENEQFF
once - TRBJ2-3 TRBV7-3 TGTGCCAGCAGCTTAACGGGCGGGACGGATACGCAGTATTTT CASSLTGGTDTQYF
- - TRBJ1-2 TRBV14 TGTGCCAGCAGCCCTGTGGGGCTAGCTAACTATGGCTACACCTTC CASSPVGLANYGYTF
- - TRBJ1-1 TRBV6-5 TGTGCCAGCAGTAAACCGGGGCTGAACACTGAAGCTTTCTTT CASSKPGLNTEAFF
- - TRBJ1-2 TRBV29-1 TGCAGCGTTGGATCGGGATTAGCTAACTATGGCTACACCTTC CSVGSGLANYGYTF
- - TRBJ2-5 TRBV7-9 TGTGCCAGCAGCTTTAGACCCGGAGAGGCCCAGTACTTC CASSFRPGEAQYF
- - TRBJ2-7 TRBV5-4 TGTGCCAGCAGCTTTTATGAGGAGCAGTACTTC CASSFYEEQYF
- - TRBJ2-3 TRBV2 TGTGCCAGCAGTGATTTTTTAGGGGCAGATACGCAGTATTTT CASSDFLGADTQYF
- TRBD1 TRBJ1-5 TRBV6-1 TGTGCCAGCAGTGGAGGGGGCTGGAGCAATCAGCCCCAGCATTTT CASSGGGWSNQPQHF
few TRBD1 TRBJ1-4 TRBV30 TGTGCCTGGAGTGAAAACAGGGGGCTGGGAAAACTGTTTTTT CAWSENRGLGKLFF
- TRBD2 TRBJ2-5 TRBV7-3 TGTGCCAGCAGCTCGACTAGCGTCTTAGGGACCCAGTACTTC CASSSTSVLGTQYF
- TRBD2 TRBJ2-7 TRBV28 TGTGCCAGCAGCCACCTTAGCGGGGGGCGGTACGAGCAGTACTTC CASSHLSGGRYEQYF
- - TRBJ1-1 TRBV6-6 TGTGCCAGCAGTCTGGACGGTTACACTGAAGCTTTCTTT CASSLDGYTEAFF
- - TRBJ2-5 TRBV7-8 TGTGCCAGCAGCTCCCCCCTAGAGACCCAGTACTTC CASSSPLETQYF
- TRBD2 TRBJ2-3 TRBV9 TGTGCCAGCAGCGTTAGCGGGGGAGGAGCAGATACGCAGTATTTT CASSVSGGGADTQYF
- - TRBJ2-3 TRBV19 TGTGCCAGTAGTATAAAAGCTAGCACAGATACGCAGTATTTT CASSIKASTDTQYF
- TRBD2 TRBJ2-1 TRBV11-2 TGTGCCAGCAACTCTAGGACTAGCCTGCCCAATGAGCAGTTCTTC CASNSRTSLPNEQFF
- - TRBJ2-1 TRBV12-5 TGTGCTAGTGGTTTGATCAATGAGCAGTTCTTC CASGLINEQFF
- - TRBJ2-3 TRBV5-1 TGCGCCAGCAGCCGTCCGACAGGCCCGGGGGATACGCAGTATTTT CASSRPTGPGDTQYF
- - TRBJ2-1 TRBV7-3 TGTGCCAGCAGCCGTGGGTCCCGGTCCTACAATGAGCAGTTCTTC CASSRGSRSYNEQFF
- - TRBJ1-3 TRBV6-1 TGTGCCAGCAGTGACACAGGTCCAATTAGAAACACCATATATTTT CASSDTGPIRNTIYF
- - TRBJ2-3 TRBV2 TGTGCCAGCTTAACTACAGATACGCAGTATTTT CASLTTDTQYF
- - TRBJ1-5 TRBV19 TGTGCCAGTAGTACCGCCCCTTATCAGCCCCAGCATTTT CASSTAPYQPQHF
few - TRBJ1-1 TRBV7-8 TGTGCCAGCAGCTTGGGGGGGCCCAGGAACACTGAAGCTTTCTTT CASSLGGPRNTEAFF
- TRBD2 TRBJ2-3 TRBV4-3 TGCGCCAGCAGCCAAGAACCAGCGGGGGGGCGCACAGATACGCAGTATTTT CASSQEPAGGRTDTQYF
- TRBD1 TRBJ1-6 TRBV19 TGTGCCAGTAGTATGACAGGGAATTCACCCCTCCACTTT CASSMTGNSPLHF
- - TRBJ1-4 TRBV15 TGTGCCACCAGCAGATGGGGAGAAAAACTGTTTTTT CATSRWGEKLFF
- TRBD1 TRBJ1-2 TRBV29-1 TGCAGCGTCTACACAGGGGGGTATGGCTACACCTTC CSVYTGGYGYTF
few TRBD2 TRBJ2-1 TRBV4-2 TGTGCCAGCAGCCAGGGCGGGAGGTGGGGGCCCAAACAAGTCGATGAGCAGTTCTTC CASSQGGRWGPKQVDEQFF
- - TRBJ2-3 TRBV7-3 TGTGCCAGCAGCCGGATGCCAACAGATACGCAGTATTTT CASSRMPTDTQYF